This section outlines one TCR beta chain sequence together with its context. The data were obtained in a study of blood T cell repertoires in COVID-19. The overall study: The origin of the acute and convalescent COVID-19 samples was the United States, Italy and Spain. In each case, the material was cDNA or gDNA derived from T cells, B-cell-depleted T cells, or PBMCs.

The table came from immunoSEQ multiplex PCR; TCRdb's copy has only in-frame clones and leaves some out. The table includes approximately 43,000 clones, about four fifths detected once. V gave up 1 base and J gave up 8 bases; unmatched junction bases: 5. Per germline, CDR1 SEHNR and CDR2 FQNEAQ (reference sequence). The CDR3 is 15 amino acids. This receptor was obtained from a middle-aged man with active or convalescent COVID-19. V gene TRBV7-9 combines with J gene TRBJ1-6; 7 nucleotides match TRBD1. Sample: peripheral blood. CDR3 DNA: TGTGCCAGCAGCTTAGGCGACAGGGTGGATTCACCCCTCCACTTT. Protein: CASSLGDRVDSPLHF.